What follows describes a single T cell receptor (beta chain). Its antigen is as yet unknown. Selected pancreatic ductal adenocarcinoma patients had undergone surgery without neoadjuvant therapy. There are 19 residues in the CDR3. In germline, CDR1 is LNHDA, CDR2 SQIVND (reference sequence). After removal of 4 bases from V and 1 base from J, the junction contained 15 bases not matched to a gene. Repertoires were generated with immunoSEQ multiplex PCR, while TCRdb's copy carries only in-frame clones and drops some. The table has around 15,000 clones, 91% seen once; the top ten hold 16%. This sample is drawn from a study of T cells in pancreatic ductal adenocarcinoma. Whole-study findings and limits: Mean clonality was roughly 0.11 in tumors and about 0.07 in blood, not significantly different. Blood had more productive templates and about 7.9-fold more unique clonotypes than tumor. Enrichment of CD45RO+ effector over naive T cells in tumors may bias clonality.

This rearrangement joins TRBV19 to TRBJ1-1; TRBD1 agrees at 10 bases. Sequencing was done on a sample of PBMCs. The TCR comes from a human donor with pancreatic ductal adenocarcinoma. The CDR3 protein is CASSTRLPGTGAKNTEAFF. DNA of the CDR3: TGTGCCAGTAGTACACGCCTCCCCGGGACAGGGGCAAAGAACACTGAAGCTTTCTTT.